Reported below is one T cell receptor (beta chain). What it binds is not known. Germline V lookup: CDR1 SGHNT, CDR2 YENEEA. The CDR3 runs 15 residues. Between the trimmed V and J ends, which lost 3 bases and 3 bases, there was a span of 15 bases. As defined, naive CD8 cells were CD45RO-negative and positively selected for CCR7, with terminally differentiated effector memory CD45RA+ cells excluded. The data were obtained in a study of shared clonotypes between healthy human individuals. Study as a whole: The donors, two women and a few men, were aged 18 to 49. Study-wide findings and caveats: Sharing across four donors was highest in naive CD4 (roughly 5%) and lowest in memory CD8 (roughly 0.4%). In this cohort, only blood was sampled, and tissue repertoires likely differ.

Profiled with immunoSEQ multiplex PCR; TCRdb holds only in-frame clones, not every one. The sample shows about 800,000 clones, about 96% of them seen only once. Material for sequencing was naive CD8+ T cells sorted from blood. This receptor was identified in a man under 40 in good health. The rearrangement uses TRBV11-3 and TRBJ2-7; D might be TRBD1 or TRBD2, each matching 6 bases. The CDR3 DNA reads TGTGCCAGCAGCTTGGCTCCCGGGGGCAGCTACGAGCAGTACTTC. This codes for CASSLAPGGSYEQYF.